The T cell receptor beta chain described here comes from a study of blood T cell repertoires in COVID-19. The V gene's germline CDR1 is SGHDN and CDR2 FVKESK. V lost 5 bases, J lost 0 bases, and 12 bases stayed unmatched. There are 18 residues in the CDR3. The method was immunoSEQ multiplex PCR; TCRdb's version includes in-frame clones alone and lacks a portion of them. Found here are 130,000 or so clones, about 83% of them singletons; the top ten hold roughly 3.9%. This TCR derives from a woman aged 25 to 39 who had recovered from COVID-19. Sequenced material: PBMCs or T cells enriched from blood (not recorded which). The chain carries TRBV14 and TRBJ1-1; 10 positions match TRBD1. CDR3: CASSSRGTGVILNTEAFF. The CDR3 coding sequence is TGTGCCAGCAGCTCCCGAGGGACAGGGGTTATCCTGAACACTGAAGCTTTCTTT.